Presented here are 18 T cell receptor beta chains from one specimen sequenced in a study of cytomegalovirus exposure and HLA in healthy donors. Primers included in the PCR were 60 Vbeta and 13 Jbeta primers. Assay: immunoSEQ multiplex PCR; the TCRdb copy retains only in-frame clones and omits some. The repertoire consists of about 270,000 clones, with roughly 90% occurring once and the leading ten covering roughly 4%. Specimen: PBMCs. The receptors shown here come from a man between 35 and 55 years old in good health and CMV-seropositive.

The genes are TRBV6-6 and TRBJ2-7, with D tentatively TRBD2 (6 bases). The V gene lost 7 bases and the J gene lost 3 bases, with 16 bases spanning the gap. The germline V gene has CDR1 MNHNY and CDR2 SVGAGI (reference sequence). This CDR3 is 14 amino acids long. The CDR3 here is CASISPQTSYEQYF. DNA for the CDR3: TGTGCCAGCATCTCTCCCCAGACTAGCTACGAGCAGTACTTC.

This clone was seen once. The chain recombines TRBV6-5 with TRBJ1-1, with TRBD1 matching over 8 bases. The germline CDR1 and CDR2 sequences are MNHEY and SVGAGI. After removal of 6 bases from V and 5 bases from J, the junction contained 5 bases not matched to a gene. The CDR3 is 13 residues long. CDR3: CASRHTGGTEAFF. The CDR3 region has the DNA TGTGCCAGCAGGCACACAGGGGGGACTGAAGCTTTCTTT.

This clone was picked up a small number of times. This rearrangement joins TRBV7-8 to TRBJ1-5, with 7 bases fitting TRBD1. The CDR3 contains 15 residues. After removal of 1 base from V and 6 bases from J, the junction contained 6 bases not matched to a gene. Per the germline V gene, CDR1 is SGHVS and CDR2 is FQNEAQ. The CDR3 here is CASSLGQGGTQPQHF. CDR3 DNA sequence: TGTGCCAGCAGCTTAGGACAGGGCGGGACTCAGCCCCAGCATTTT.

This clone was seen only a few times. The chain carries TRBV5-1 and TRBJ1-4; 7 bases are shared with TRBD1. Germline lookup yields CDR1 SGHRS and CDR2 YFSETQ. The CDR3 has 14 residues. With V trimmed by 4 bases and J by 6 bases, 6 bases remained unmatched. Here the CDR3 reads CASSPGTVYEKLFF. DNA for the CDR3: TGCGCCAGCAGCCCCGGGACAGTCTATGAAAAACTGTTTTTT.

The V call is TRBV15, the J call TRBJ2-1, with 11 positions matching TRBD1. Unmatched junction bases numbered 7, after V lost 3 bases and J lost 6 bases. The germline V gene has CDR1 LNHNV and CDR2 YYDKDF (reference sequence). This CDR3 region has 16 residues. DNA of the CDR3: TGTGCCACCAGCAGGGGGGTGGGACAGGGGGTCAATGAGCAGTTCTTC. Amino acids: CATSRGVGQGVNEQFF.

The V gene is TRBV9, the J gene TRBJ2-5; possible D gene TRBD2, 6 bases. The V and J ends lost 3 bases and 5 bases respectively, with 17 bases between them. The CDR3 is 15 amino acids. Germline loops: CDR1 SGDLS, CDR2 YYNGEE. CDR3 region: CASSGGVGGGETQYF. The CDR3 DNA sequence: TGTGCCAGCAGCGGGGGGGTGGGAGGAGGGGAGACCCAGTACTTC.

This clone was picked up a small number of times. The CDR3 here is CASSYRTGGARHEQFF. For the CDR3, the DNA is TGTGCCAGCAGTTACCGGACAGGGGGCGCGCGCCATGAGCAGTTCTTC. The V call is TRBV6-6, the J call TRBJ2-1, with 11 nucleotides matching TRBD1. Per the germline V gene, CDR1 is MNHNY and CDR2 is SVGAGI (reference sequence). V lost 2 bases and J lost 8; bases outside the gene matches: 8. The CDR3 spans 16 residues.

The CDR3 DNA reads TGTGCCAGCAGTTTCAACAGGGACTATGGCTACACCTTC. It is translated as CASSFNRDYGYTF. The chain couples TRBV28 to TRBJ1-2; possible D gene TRBD1, 6 bases. The CDR3 has 13 amino acids. Germline V CDR1 and CDR2: MDHEN, SYDVKM. V was clipped by 3 bases and J by 3 bases, with 8 bases between them.

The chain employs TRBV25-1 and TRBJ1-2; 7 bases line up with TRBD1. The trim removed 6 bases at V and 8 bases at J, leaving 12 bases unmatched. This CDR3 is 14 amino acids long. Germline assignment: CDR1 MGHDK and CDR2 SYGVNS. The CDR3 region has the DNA TGTGCCAGCAGGTCGGTTAAAGGGGGCCACGGCTACACCTTC. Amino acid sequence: CASRSVKGGHGYTF.

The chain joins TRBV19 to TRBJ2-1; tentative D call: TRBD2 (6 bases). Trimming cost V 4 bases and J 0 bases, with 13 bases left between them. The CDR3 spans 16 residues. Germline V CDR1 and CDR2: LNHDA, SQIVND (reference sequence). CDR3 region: CASSTWDSSSYNEQFF. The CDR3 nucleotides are TGTGCCAGTAGTACCTGGGACTCGAGCTCCTACAATGAGCAGTTCTTC.

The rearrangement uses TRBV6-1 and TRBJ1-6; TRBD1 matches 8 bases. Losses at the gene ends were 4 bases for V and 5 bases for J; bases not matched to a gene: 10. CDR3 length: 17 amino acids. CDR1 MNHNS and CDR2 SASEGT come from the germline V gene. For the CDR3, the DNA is TGTGCCAGCAGTGGTCGACAGGGGATAAGAAATAATTCACCCCTCCACTTT. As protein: CASSGRQGIRNNSPLHF.

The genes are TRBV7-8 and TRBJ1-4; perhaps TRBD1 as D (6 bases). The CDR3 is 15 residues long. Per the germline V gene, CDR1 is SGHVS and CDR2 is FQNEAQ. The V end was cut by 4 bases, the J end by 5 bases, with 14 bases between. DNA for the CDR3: TGTGCCAGCAGCTCATATGGGGGCCGGAATGAAAAACTGTTTTTT. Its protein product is CASSSYGGRNEKLFF.

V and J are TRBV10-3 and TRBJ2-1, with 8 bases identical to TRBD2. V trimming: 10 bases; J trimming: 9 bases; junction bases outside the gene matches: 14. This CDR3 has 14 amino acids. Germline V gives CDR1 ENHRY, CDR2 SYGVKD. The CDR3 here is CATWGLAGYGEQFF. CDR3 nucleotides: TGTGCCACCTGGGGGCTAGCGGGCTACGGTGAGCAGTTCTTC.

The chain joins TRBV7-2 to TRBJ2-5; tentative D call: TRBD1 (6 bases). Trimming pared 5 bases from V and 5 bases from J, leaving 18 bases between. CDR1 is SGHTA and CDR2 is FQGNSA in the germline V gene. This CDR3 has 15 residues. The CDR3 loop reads CASSPGTPYFETQYF. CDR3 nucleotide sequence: TGTGCCAGCAGCCCCGGGACACCCTATTTTGAGACCCAGTACTTC.

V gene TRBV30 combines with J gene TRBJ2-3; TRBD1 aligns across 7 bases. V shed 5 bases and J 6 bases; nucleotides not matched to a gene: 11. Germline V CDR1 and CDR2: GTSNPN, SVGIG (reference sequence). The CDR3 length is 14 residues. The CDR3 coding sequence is TGTGCCTGGGGACGCAGACAGGGTTCGGATACGCAGTATTTT. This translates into CAWGRRQGSDTQYF.

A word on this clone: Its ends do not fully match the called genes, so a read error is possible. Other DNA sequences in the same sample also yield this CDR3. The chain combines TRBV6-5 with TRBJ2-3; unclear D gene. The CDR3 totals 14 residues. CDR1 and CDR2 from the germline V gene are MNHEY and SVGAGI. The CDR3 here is CASSYSQGTDTQYF. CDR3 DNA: TGTGCTAGCAGTTACTCCCAGGGCACAGATACGCAGTATTTT.

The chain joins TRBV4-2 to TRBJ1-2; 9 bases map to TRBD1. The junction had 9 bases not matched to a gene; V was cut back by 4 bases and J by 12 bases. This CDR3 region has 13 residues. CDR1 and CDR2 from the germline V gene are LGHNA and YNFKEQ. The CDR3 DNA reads TGTGCCAGCAGCCCTCCCGGGACAGGGTTTCACACCTTC. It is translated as CASSPPGTGFHTF.

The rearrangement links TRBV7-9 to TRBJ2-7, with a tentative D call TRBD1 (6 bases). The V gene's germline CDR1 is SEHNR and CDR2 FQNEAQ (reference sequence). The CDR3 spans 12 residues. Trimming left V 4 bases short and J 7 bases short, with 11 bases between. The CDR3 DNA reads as TGTGCCAGCAGCTACACAGGGCTTGAGCAGTACTTC. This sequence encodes CASSYTGLEQYF.